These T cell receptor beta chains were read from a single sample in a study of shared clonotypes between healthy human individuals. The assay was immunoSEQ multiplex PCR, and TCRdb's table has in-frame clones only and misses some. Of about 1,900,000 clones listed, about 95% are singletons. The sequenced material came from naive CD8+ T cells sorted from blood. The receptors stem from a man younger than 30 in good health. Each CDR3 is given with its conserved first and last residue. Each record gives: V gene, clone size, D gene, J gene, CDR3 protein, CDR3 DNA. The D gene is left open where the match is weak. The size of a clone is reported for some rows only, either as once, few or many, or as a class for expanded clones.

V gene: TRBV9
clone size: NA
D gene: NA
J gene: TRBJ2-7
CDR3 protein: CASSVEAGTPYEQYF
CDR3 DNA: TGTGCCAGCAGCGTAGAGGCAGGGACTCCCTACGAGCAGTACTTC

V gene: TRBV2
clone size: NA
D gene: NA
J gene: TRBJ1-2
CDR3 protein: CASRYDTNYGYTF
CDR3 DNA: TGTGCCAGCAGATATGACACTAACTATGGCTACACCTTC

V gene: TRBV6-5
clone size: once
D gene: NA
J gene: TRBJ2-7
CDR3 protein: CASSSTGYEQYF
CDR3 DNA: TGTGCCAGCAGTTCTACAGGCTACGAGCAGTACTTC

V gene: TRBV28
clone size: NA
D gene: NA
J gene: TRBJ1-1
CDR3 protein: CASSFGTYRGGAEAFF
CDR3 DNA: TGTGCCAGCAGTTTTGGAACGTACCGGGGGGGAGCTGAAGCTTTCTTT

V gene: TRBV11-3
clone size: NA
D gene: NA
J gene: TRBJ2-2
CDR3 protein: CASSFYRDNTGELFF
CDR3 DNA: TGTGCCAGCAGCTTCTACAGGGATAACACCGGGGAGCTGTTTTTT

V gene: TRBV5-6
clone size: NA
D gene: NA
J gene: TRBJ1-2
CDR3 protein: CASSLSTGGYGYTF
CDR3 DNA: TGTGCCAGCAGCTTGTCGACAGGAGGCTATGGCTACACCTTC

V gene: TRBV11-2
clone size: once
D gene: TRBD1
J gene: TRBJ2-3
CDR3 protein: CASSLVQGADTQYF
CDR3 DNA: TGTGCCAGCAGCTTAGTTCAGGGGGCGGATACGCAGTATTTT

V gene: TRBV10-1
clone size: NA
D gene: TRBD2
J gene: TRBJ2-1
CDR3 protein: CATSSPGLAGVVEQFF
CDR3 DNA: TGCGCCACCTCAAGTCCCGGACTAGCGGGAGTTGTTGAGCAGTTCTTC

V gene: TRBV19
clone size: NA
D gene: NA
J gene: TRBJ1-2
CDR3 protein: CASSPPGARNGYTF
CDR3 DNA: TGTGCCAGTAGTCCCCCCGGCGCGAGGAATGGCTACACCTTC

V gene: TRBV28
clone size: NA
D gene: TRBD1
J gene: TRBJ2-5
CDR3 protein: CASTPGGQEPQETQYF
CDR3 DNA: TGTGCCAGCACACCTGGAGGACAGGAACCCCAAGAGACCCAGTACTTC

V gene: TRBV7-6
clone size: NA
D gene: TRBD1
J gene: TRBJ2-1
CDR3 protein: CASSLDGTGYNEQFF
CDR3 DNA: TGTGCCAGCAGCTTAGATGGGACAGGGTACAATGAGCAGTTCTTC

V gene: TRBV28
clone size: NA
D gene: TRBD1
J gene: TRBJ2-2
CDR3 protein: CASSSTGDTGELFF
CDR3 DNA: TGTGCCAGCAGCTCTACAGGGGACACCGGGGAGCTGTTTTTT

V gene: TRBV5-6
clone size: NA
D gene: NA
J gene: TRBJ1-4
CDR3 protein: CASSWGNFYEKLFF
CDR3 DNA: TGTGCCAGCAGCTGGGGAAACTTTTATGAAAAACTGTTTTTT

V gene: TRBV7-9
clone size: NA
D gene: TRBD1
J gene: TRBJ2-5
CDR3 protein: CASSLGPGTAQETQYF
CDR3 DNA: TGTGCCAGCAGCTTAGGACCGGGGACAGCTCAAGAGACCCAGTACTTC

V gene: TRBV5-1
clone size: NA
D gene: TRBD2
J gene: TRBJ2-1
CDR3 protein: CASSQRGDYNEQFF
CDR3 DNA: TGCGCCAGCAGTCAGCGGGGGGATTACAATGAGCAGTTCTTC

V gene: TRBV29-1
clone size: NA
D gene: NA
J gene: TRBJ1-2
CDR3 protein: CSVEKENDYGYTF
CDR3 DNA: TGCAGCGTTGAGAAGGAAAACGACTATGGCTACACCTTC

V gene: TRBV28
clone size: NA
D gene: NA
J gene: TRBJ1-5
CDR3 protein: CASSLSYQPQHF
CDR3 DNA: TGTGCCAGCAGTTTATCGTATCAGCCCCAGCATTTT

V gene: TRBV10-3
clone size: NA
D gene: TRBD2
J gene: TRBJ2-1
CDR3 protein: CAIRDSSFPGLAGEDSYNEQFF
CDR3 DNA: TGTGCCATCAGAGACAGTTCCTTCCCGGGACTAGCGGGAGAAGATTCCTACAATGAGCAGTTCTTC

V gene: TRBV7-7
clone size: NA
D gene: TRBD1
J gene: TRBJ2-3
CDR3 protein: CASSLGGQGTDTQYF
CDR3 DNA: TGTGCTAGCAGCTTAGGAGGACAGGGCACAGATACGCAGTATTTT

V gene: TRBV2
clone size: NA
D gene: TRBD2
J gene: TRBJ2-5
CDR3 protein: CASSEGSTSGPQETQYF
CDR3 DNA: TGTGCCAGCAGTGAAGGCTCTACTAGCGGGCCCCAAGAGACCCAGTACTTC

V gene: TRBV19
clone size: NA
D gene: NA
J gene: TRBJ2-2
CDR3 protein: CALRARGGDSPGELFF
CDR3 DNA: TGTGCCCTACGGGCGAGGGGGGGAGATTCCCCCGGGGAGCTGTTTTTT

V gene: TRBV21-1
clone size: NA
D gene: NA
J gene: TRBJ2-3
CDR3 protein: CASSKGRRDGGFTDTQYF
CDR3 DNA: TGTGCCAGCAGCAAGGGGCGACGGGACGGCGGGTTCACAGATACGCAGTATTTT

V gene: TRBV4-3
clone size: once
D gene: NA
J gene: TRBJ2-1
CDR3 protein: CASSHRGSGPYNEQFF
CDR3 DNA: TGCGCCAGCAGCCACCGAGGGAGCGGCCCCTACAATGAGCAGTTCTTC

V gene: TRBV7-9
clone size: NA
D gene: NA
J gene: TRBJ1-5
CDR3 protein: CASSLSGGRDQPQHF
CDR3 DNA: TGTGCCAGCAGCTTATCGGGGGGCCGCGATCAGCCCCAGCATTTT

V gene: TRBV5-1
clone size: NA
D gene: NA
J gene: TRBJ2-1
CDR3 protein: CASSLDRTGEDNEQFF
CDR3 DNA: TGCGCCAGCAGCTTGGATAGGACTGGGGAGGACAATGAGCAGTTCTTC

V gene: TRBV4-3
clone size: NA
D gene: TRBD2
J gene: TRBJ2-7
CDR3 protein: CASSQVWGGFYEQYF
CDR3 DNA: TGCGCCAGCAGCCAAGTTTGGGGGGGGTTTTACGAGCAGTACTTC

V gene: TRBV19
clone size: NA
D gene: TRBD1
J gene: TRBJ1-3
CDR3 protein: CASSPQGNLDNTIYF
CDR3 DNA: TGTGCCAGTAGTCCACAGGGGAACTTGGATAACACCATATATTTT

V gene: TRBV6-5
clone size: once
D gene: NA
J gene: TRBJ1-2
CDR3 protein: CASSEDNYGYTF
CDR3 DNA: TGTGCCAGCAGTGAAGATAACTATGGCTACACCTTC

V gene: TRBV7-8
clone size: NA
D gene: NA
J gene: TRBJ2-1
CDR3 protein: CASSCLIRCSYNEQFF
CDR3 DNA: TGTGCCAGCAGTTGCCTGATAAGGTGCTCCTACAATGAGCAGTTCTTC

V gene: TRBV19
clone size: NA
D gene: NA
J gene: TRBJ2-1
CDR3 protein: CASSIGESYNEQFF
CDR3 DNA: TGTGCCAGTAGTATCGGGGAGTCCTACAATGAGCAGTTCTTC

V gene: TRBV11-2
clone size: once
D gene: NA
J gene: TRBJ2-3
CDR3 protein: CASSLDLADTQYF
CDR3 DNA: TGTGCCAGCAGCTTAGATCTGGCGGATACGCAGTATTTT

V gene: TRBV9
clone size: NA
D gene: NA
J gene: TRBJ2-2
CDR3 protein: CASGPRGSTGELFF
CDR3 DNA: TGTGCCAGCGGCCCAAGGGGTAGCACCGGGGAGCTGTTTTTT

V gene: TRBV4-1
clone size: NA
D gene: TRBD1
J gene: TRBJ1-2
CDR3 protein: CASSQTGVYGYTF
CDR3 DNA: TGCGCCAGCAGCCAAACAGGGGTATATGGCTACACCTTC

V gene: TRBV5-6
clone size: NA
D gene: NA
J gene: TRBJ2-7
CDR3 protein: CASATGFTYEQYF
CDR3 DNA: TGTGCCAGCGCCACAGGCTTTACCTACGAGCAGTACTTC

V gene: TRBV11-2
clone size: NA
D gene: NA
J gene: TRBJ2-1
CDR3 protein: CASSRSTRTLENEQFF
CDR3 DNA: TGTGCCAGCAGCCGTAGTACTAGGACCCTTGAAAATGAGCAGTTCTTC

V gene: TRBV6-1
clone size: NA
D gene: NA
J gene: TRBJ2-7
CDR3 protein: CASSEGQITSYEQYF
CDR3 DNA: TGTGCCAGCAGTGAAGGTCAGATTACTAGCTACGAGCAGTACTTC

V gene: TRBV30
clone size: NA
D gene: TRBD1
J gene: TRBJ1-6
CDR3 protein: CAWTLTGALSPLHF
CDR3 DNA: TGTGCCTGGACCTTGACAGGGGCCCTCTCACCCCTCCACTTT

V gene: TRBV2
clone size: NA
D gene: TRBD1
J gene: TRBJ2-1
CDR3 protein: CASRAGQGAVNEQFF
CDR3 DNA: TGTGCCAGCAGGGCCGGACAGGGGGCGGTCAATGAGCAGTTCTTC

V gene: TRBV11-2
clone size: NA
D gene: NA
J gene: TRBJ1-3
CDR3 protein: CASSLYGRYSGNTIYF
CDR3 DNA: TGTGCCAGCAGCTTATATGGACGTTACTCTGGAAACACCATATATTTT

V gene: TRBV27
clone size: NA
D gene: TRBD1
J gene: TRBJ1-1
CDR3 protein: CASSLIGGNAEAFF
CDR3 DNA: TGTGCCAGCAGTTTAATAGGGGGCAACGCTGAAGCTTTCTTT

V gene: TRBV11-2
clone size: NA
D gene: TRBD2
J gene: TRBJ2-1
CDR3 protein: CASSFAGDEQFF
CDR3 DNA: TGTGCCAGCAGCTTTGCGGGGGATGAGCAGTTCTTC

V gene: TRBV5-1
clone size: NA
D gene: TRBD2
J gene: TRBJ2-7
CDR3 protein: CASSPGGTNYEQYF
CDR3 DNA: TGCGCCAGCAGCCCCGGGGGGACCAACTACGAGCAGTACTTC

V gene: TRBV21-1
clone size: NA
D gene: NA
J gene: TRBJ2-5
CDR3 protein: CASSYPRSSPAGETQYF
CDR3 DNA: TGTGCCAGCAGCTACCCTCGGTCTAGCCCCGCAGGGGAGACCCAGTACTTC

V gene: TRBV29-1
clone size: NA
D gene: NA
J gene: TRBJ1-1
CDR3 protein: CSVKTGMNTEAFF
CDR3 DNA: TGCAGCGTCAAGACAGGCATGAACACTGAAGCTTTCTTT

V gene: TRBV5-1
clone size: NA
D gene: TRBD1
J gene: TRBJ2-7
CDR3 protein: CASSLVPIQGASYEQYF
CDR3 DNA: TGCGCCAGCAGCTTGGTCCCGATTCAGGGGGCGTCCTACGAGCAGTACTTC

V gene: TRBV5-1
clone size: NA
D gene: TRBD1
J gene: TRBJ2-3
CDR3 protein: CASSTTGSGADTQYF
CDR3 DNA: TGCGCCAGCAGCACGACAGGGTCAGGCGCAGATACGCAGTATTTT

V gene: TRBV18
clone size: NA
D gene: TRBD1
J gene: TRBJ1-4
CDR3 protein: CASSPAGTGGSTNEKLFF
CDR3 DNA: TGTGCCAGCTCCCCAGCCGGGACAGGGGGATCTACTAATGAAAAACTGTTTTTT

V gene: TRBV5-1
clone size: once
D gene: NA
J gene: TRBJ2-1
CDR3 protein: CASSSQTGYNEQFF
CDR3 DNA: TGCGCCAGCAGCTCTCAGACTGGTTACAATGAGCAGTTCTTC

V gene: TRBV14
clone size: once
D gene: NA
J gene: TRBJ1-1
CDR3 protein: CASSPMVGAEAFF
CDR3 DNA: TGTGCCAGCAGCCCGATGGTGGGCGCTGAAGCTTTCTTT

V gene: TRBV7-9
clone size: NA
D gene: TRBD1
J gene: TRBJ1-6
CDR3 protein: CASSTPGQGPYNSPLHF
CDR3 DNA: TGTGCCAGCAGCACCCCGGGACAGGGCCCTTATAATTCACCCCTCCACTTT

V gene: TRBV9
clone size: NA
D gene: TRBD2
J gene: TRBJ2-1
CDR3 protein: CASSVGTSAYNEQFF
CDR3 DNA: TGTGCCAGCAGCGTGGGGACTAGCGCCTACAATGAGCAGTTCTTC